The 14 T cell receptor beta chains below were found in one sample sequenced in a study of cytomegalovirus exposure and HLA in healthy donors. Data came from immunoSEQ multiplex PCR; TCRdb stores just in-frame clones and leaves some out. The profile shows under 300,000 clones, approximately 83% of them singletons. Sequenced material: PBMCs. These receptors originate from a woman aged 25 to 39 in good health and CMV-seropositive.

The chain combines TRBV7-3 with TRBJ2-1; D unresolved. CDR3 length: 13 amino acids. Germline lookup yields CDR1 SGHTA and CDR2 FQGTGA. V lost 1 base and J 5 bases, leaving 6 bases between the germline ends. The chain's CDR3 is CASSLSTNNEQFF. CDR3 nucleotide sequence: TGTGCCAGCAGCTTAAGTACAAACAATGAGCAGTTCTTC.

The chain carries TRBV5-1 and TRBJ1-1; 7 bases align to TRBD1. Looked up from germline, CDR1 is SGHRS and CDR2 is YFSETQ. This CDR3 contains 13 residues. The J segment lost 5 bases and the V segment lost 7 bases, leaving 8 bases of the junction unmatched. CDR3 in amino acids: CASFRGWGTEAFF. CDR3 bases: TGCGCCAGCTTCAGGGGGTGGGGGACTGAAGCTTTCTTT.

The V call is TRBV9, the J call TRBJ1-1; perhaps TRBD1 as D (5 bases). V was pared by 4 bases and J by 1 base, with 8 bases between. The germline V gene encodes CDR1 SGDLS and CDR2 YYNGEE. This CDR3 contains 13 residues. CDR3 coding DNA: TGTGCCAGCAGCCGGGGGGGGAACACTGAAGCTTTCTTT. This sequence encodes CASSRGGNTEAFF.

The chain is built from TRBV19 and TRBJ2-7; 10 nucleotides match TRBD2. The CDR3 has 15 amino acids. V was clipped by 1 base and J by 6 bases; unmatched bases: 6. Germline loops: CDR1 LNHDA, CDR2 SQIVND (reference sequence). Written as DNA, the CDR3 is TGTGCCAGTAGTATAGTAAGCGGGAGGGCTGCCGAGCAGTACTTC. It yields the protein CASSIVSGRAAEQYF.

This clone was found once. The CDR3 region is CASSLAGGAYEQYF. The CDR3 DNA reads TGTGCCAGCAGTCTAGCGGGAGGCGCCTACGAGCAGTACTTC. V usage is TRBV6-6 and J usage is TRBJ2-7; 11 bases are a match to TRBD2. With 5 bases clipped from V and 2 bases from J, the junction kept 2 bases outside the gene matches. The germline V gene has CDR1 MNHNY and CDR2 SVGAGI (reference sequence). CDR3 length equals 14 residues.

The chain uses TRBV13 and TRBJ2-6; possible D gene TRBD1, 6 bases. Trimming stripped 1 base from V and 0 bases from J, with 13 bases between. The CDR3 has 18 amino acids. Germline CDR1 and CDR2: PRHDT and FYEKMQ (reference sequence). The CDR3 coding sequence is TGTGCCAGCAGCTTAGTACACAGGGCTAGCTCTGGGGCCAACGTCCTGACTTTC. It specifies CASSLVHRASSGANVLTF.

The chain recombines TRBV5-1 with TRBJ1-4; D possibly corresponds to TRBD1 (5 bases). The CDR3 covers 16 residues. The germline V gene encodes CDR1 SGHRS and CDR2 YFSETQ. The germline V and J ends were trimmed by 4 bases and 4 bases, with 17 bases remaining between them. CDR3 protein: CASSQSKQAVNEKLFF. The CDR3 DNA sequence: TGCGCCAGCAGCCAGAGTAAACAGGCGGTTAATGAAAAACTGTTTTTT.

This chain connects TRBV30 to TRBJ2-7; TRBD1 agrees at 7 bases. Germline V gene lookup returns CDR1 GTSNPN and CDR2 SVGIG (reference sequence). J lost 3 bases, V lost 4 bases, and 3 bases had no gene match. The CDR3 totals 12 residues. The CDR3 DNA reads TGTGCCTGGAATCGACAGGGCTACGAGCAGTACTTC. Translated, it gives CAWNRQGYEQYF.

V gene TRBV28 combines with J gene TRBJ2-7, with TRBD1 matching 9 bases. Germline CDR1 reads MDHEN; CDR2 reads SYDVKM. V was clipped by 7 bases and J by 1 base; unmatched bases: 8. The CDR3 contains 15 residues. The CDR3 sequence: CASTLSGTGSYEQYF. DNA for the CDR3: TGTGCCAGCACCCTTTCCGGGACAGGGTCCTACGAGCAGTACTTC.

The V gene is TRBV18, the J gene TRBJ1-4; D might be TRBD1 (5 bases). CDR3 size: 14 residues. Germline-derived CDR1 and CDR2 are KGHSH and LQKENI. Trimming cost V 7 bases and J 5 bases, with 14 bases left between them. The CDR3 loop is CASFRQSENEKLFF. CDR3 DNA: TGTGCCAGCTTCAGACAGTCGGAGAATGAAAAACTGTTTTTT.

The chain links TRBV2 to TRBJ1-3, with no clear D. V was cut by 5 bases and J by 0 bases, with 11 bases left in between. The germline CDR1 and CDR2 sequences are SNHLY and FYNNEI. The CDR3 runs to 15 residues. CDR3 in amino acids: CASSTVPGSGNTIYF. For the CDR3, the DNA is TGTGCCAGCAGTACCGTCCCGGGCTCTGGAAACACCATATATTTT.

The CDR3 region is CASSLDVTGWREQYF. CDR3 coding DNA: TGCGCCAGCAGCTTGGATGTTACAGGGTGGCGCGAGCAGTACTTC. The chain employs TRBV5-1 and TRBJ2-7; tentatively, D is TRBD1 (6 bases). The V gene lost 0 bases and the J gene lost 6 bases, with 16 bases spanning the gap. The CDR3 spans 15 residues. Germline V lookup: CDR1 SGHRS, CDR2 YFSETQ.

The V call is TRBV5-1, the J call TRBJ1-1; 9 nucleotides line up with TRBD1. This CDR3 contains 15 residues. With 6 bases clipped from V and 4 bases from J, the junction kept 10 bases outside the gene matches. The germline V gene encodes CDR1 SGHRS and CDR2 YFSETQ. CDR3 residues: CASTLTGGAGTEAFF. The CDR3 bases are TGCGCCAGCACCCTAACAGGGGGCGCGGGCACTGAAGCTTTCTTT. Variable domain in full (rest from reference TRBV5-1 and TRBJ1-1): KAGVTQTPRYLIKTRGQQVTLSCSPISGHRSVSWYQQTPGQGLQFLFEYFSETQRNKGNFPGRFSGRQFSNSRSEMNVSTLELGDSALYLCASTLTGGAGTEAFFGQGTRLTVV.

The chain links TRBV9 to TRBJ2-7; possible D gene TRBD1, 5 bases. Germline CDR1 SGDLS, CDR2 YYNGEE. V lost 0 bases and J 3 bases, leaving 10 bases between the germline ends. There are 14 residues in the CDR3. CDR3 sequence (DNA): TGTGCCAGCAGCGTAGATGGGCAGGGCTACGAGCAGTACTTC. Protein sequence: CASSVDGQGYEQYF.